The source of this T cell receptor beta chain is a study of blood T cell repertoires in COVID-19. Study context: Nucleic acid was either cDNA or gDNA, and it came from T cells, B-cell-depleted T cells, or PBMCs.

Produced via immunoSEQ multiplex PCR; TCRdb's table is partial and in-frame only. The sample includes about 420,000 clones, 70% to 90% of them seen just once. CDR1 is SNHLY and CDR2 is FYNNEI in the germline V gene. There are 16 residues in the CDR3. Trimming removed 4 bases at V and 2 bases at J, with 15 bases between. In Seattle, patients joined the study during active infection and were tracked longitudinally. Sequenced sample: peripheral blood. This sequence joins TRBV2 and TRBJ2-1; no firm D call. This clonotype was obtained from a man aged 18 to 30 with COVID-19, enrolled during active disease. CDR3 in DNA: TGTGCCAGCAGTGCTACCCTCCGGTCGCCCTACAATGAGCAGTTCTTC. Its translation is CASSATLRSPYNEQFF.